This T cell receptor (beta chain) appears in the sequencing data of a study of monozygotic twins with inflammatory bowel disease (dated by TCRdb to about 2019). About the investigation overall: The full study comprised 28 monozygotic twin pairs: nine German pairs (four IBD-concordant, five IBD-discordant) and 19 IBD-discordant Danish pairs. The search for disease-associated traits relied mainly on comparing, within discordant pairs, IBD patients with their genetically identical healthy co-twins. Each individual had, on average, about 151 000 unique TCRalpha sequences and 181 000 unique TCRbeta sequences available for analysis. What the study reported, not specific to this receptor: Because patients received different immunosuppressive treatments, the repertoires may have picked up extra background noise and variability between individuals. IBD patients shared fewer clonotypes with other individuals than healthy twins did, most markedly in patients showing signs of disease activity. No single strong signal or clonotype linked to IBD turned up in the results, so the idea that one exists was not supported. Concordant and discordant twins showed no difference in repertoire similarity, possibly because of limited statistical power. A decrease in TCRbeta repertoire diversity, as measured by inverse Simpson index, was observed in IBD patients compared with their healthy co-twins. The analysis was unable to tell apart different T cell subtypes.

CDR1 and CDR2, looked up from the germline V gene (reference sequence), are SEHNR and FQNEAQ. The CDR3 contains 16 residues, cysteine and phenylalanine counted. No DNA appears here. From each donor, a roughly 2.5 ml peripheral blood sample was collected into PAXgene tubes and kept at -80 degrees C. Total RNA was isolated from whole blood with the PAXgene blood miRNA kit on an automated QIAcube, without T cell sorting. Peripheral blood from monozygotic twin pairs concordant or discordant for inflammatory bowel disease was subjected to deep TCRalpha and TCRbeta repertoire profiling with unique molecular barcoding. For every twin pair, smoking habits were documented, and each individual was categorised as a current, former or never smoker. Details on this clonotype: What antigen it recognizes has not been identified.

The library was produced with 5' RACE. Preparation of each TCR library used around 3,500 ng of total RNA. cDNA was synthesized with SMARTScribe reverse transcriptase in eight separate reactions per sample. During cDNA synthesis, template switching was used to introduce unique molecular identifiers that contained a 6-nucleotide sample barcode. Two nested PCRs of approximately 16 and 10 cycles amplified the TCRalpha and TCRbeta cDNA, and bead purification followed each PCR. Before amplification, the cDNA was both treated with uracil DNA-glycosylase and purified with the QIAquick PCR purification kit. The second PCR added Illumina TruSeq-compatible adapters along with sample-specific barcodes. Library quality and concentration were checked on TapeStation and Qubit, and libraries were pooled at roughly 5.1 ng each. Pooled libraries were sequenced on an Illumina HiSeq2500 single-index Rapid Run with 2 x 100 bp reads and custom sequencing primers. For the original study's pipeline: MiGEC version 1.2.6 was used for UMI-based consensus assembly, which corrected PCR and sequencing errors. MiXCR version 2.1.1 was used for V(D)J alignment, clonotype assembly and CDR3 extraction. To normalise gene usage, clonotype sharing and MAIT/NKT TCR abundance, the analysis used the top 1000, 10 000 and 20 000 clonotypes per sample. After downsampling to 27 000 UMIs, diversity was calculated as the inverse Simpson index using the vegan R package. Paired Mann-Whitney U tests were applied to discordant twin pairs, with Benjamini-Hochberg correction for multiple testing. TCRdb reprocessed the raw reads; every CDR3 protein sequence is a single record, and DNA is not supplied. TCRdb, not the authors, supplied the V and J calls. This sample's records show about 330,000 distinct CDR3 sequences. Approximately 2% of the sample is in the top ten clones.

Recombination connected TRBV7-9 to TRBJ1-1. The sequence came from a human donor with ulcerative colitis or Crohn's disease, or a healthy co-twin of an affected twin (not recorded which). Sequencing input: blood. The CDR3 protein sequence reads: CASTAGTAIMNTEAFF. Reference TRBV7-9 and TRBJ1-1 genes cover what lies past the CDR3, so the full variable domain is DTGVSQNPRHKITKRGQNVTFRCDPISEHNRLYWYRQTLGQGPEFLTYFQNEAQLEKSRLLSDRFSAERPKGSFSTLEIQRTEQGDSAMYLCASTAGTAIMNTEAFFGQGTRLTVV.